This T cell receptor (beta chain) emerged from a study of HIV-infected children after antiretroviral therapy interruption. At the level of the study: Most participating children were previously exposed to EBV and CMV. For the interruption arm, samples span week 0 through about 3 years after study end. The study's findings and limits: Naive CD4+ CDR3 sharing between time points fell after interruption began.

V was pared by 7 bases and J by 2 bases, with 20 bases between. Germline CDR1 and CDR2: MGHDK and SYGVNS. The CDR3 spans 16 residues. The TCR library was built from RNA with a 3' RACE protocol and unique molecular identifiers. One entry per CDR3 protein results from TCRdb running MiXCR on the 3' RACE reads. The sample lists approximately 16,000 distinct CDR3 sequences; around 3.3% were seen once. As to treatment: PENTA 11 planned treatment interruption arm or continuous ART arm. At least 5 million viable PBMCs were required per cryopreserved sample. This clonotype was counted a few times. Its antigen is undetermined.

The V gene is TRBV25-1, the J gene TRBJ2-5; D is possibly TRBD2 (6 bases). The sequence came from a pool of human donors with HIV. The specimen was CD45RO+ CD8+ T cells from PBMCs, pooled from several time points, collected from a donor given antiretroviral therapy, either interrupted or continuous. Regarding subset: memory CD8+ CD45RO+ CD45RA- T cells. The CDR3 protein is CASIKTGDGRQETQYF. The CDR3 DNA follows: TGTGCCAGCATCAAAACGGGGGACGGTAGACAAGAGACCCAGTACTTC.